These T cell receptor beta chains were read from a single sample in a study of T cells in Graves' hyperthyroidism and ophthalmopathy. Using its own MiXCR run on the multiplex PCR reads, TCRdb lists one record per CDR3 protein. This sample carries 300,000 to 350,000 distinct CDR3 sequences, approximately 15% of them seen once, and the ten largest clones take around 24%. Sequencing was carried out using blood. The receptors originated from a woman in her thirties with Graves' hyperthyroidism. The CDR3 runs from the conserved cysteine through the conserved F or W. The D gene is left open where the match is weak. Not all rows give a size; the values are once, few, many and, for expanded clones, a class.

CDR3 protein,CDR3 DNA,V gene,J gene,clone size,CDR3 length,D gene
CASSLSRGDLNEQYF,TGTGCCAGCAGTTTATCAAGGGGTGACTTGAACGAGCAGTACTTC,TRBV27,TRBJ2-7,many,15,-
CASSEVTGYDEQFF,TGCGCCAGCAGCGAAGTTACAGGGTACGATGAGCAGTTCTTC,TRBV5-1,TRBJ2-1,few,14,-
CASTLYPRPQTQYF,TGCGCCAGCACCTTATACCCCCGGCCTCAGACCCAGTACTTC,TRBV10-1,TRBJ2-5,many,14,-
CASSFWKAGGPSGELFF,TGTGCCAGCAGTTTCTGGAAGGCGGGAGGGCCCTCCGGGGAGCTGTTTTTT,TRBV12-3/TRBV12-4,TRBJ2-2,few,17,TRBD2
CASSLAGKSYEQYF,TGTGCCAGCAGTTTGGCAGGCAAGTCCTACGAGCAGTACTTC,TRBV28,TRBJ2-7,many,14,-
CASKKDLNAGELFF,TGCGCCAGCAAAAAGGACCTTAACGCCGGGGAGCTGTTTTTT,TRBV10-1,TRBJ2-2,many,14,-
CASSLDTLAYEQYF,TGTGCCAGCAGCTTAGATACCCTCGCCTACGAGCAGTACTTC,TRBV11-2,TRBJ2-7,many,14,-
CSADDRPLAKNIQYF,TGCAGTGCCGACGACAGGCCACTAGCCAAAAACATTCAGTACTTC,TRBV20-1,TRBJ2-4,-,15,-
CASTRDRGRGELFF,TGTGCCAGCACCAGGGACAGGGGGCGGGGGGAGCTGTTTTTT,TRBV12-3/TRBV12-4,TRBJ2-2,few,14,TRBD1
CASSIGSGNTGELFF,TGTGCCAGTAGTATTGGTAGCGGGAACACCGGGGAGCTGTTTTTT,TRBV19,TRBJ2-2,-,15,-
CASSQLGDTEAFF,TGCGCCAGCAGCCAACTAGGGGACACTGAAGCTTTCTTT,TRBV4-3,TRBJ1-1,few,13,-
CASSFWWQGVETQYF,TGTGCCAGCAGTTTTTGGTGGCAGGGTGTGGAGACCCAGTACTTC,TRBV12-3/TRBV12-4,TRBJ2-5,many,15,-
CASSVVGDTIYF,TGTGCCAGCAGCGTAGTAGGGGACACCATATATTTT,TRBV9,TRBJ1-3,many,12,-
CSAGDGGGEAFF,TGCAGTGCTGGGGACGGCGGGGGTGAAGCTTTCTTT,TRBV20-1,TRBJ1-1,many,12,-
CASSYGGAYYGYTF,TGTGCCAGCAGTTACGGGGGCGCGTACTATGGCTACACCTTC,TRBV6-2/TRBV6-3,TRBJ1-2,many,14,-
CASTLLVPDRYSYNEQFF,TGTGCCAGCACCTTACTAGTACCCGACCGTTACTCCTACAATGAGCAGTTCTTC,TRBV6-1,TRBJ2-1,many,18,-
CASSSDFRGSGNTIYF,TGTGCCAGCAGCTCGGACTTCAGGGGGTCTGGAAACACCATATATTTT,TRBV6-2/TRBV6-3,TRBJ1-3,-,16,TRBD1
CASEFKTEAFF,TGTGCCAGCGAATTTAAAACTGAAGCTTTCTTT,TRBV5-5,TRBJ1-1,many,11,-
CASSYSDYGYTF,TGTGCCAGCAGTTACAGTGACTATGGCTACACCTTC,TRBV6-2/TRBV6-3,TRBJ1-2,many,12,-
CASSTTSGRRNEQYF,TGTGCCAGCAGTACCACTAGCGGGAGGAGAAACGAGCAGTACTTC,TRBV11-2,TRBJ2-7,many,15,TRBD2
CASSGVGNTEAFF,TGTGCCAGCAGTGGTGTAGGGAACACTGAAGCTTTCTTT,TRBV25-1,TRBJ1-1,-,13,-
CASTPAKGLGGYTF,TGTGCCAGTACCCCCGCAAAGGGGCTAGGAGGCTACACCTTC,TRBV19,TRBJ1-2,-,14,-